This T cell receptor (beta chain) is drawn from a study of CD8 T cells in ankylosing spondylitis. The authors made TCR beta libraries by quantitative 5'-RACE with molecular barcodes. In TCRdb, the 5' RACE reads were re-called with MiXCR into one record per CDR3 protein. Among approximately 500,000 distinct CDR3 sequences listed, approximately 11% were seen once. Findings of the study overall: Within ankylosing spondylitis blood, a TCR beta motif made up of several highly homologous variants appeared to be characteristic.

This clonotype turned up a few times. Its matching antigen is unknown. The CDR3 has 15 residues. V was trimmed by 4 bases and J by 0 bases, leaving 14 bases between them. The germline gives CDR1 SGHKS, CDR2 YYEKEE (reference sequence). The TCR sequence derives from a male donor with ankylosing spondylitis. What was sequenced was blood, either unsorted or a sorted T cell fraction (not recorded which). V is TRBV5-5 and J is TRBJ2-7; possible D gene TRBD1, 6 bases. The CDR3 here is CASSPETRGSYEQYF. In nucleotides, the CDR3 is TGTGCCAGCAGCCCAGAAACCAGGGGCTCCTACGAGCAGTACTTC.